One TCR beta chain is described in this entry. This record belongs to a study of blood T cell repertoires in COVID-19. Study-wide context: Samples representing acute and convalescent COVID-19 were sourced from the United States, Italy and Spain.

J was trimmed by 7 bases and V by 0 bases; bases with no gene match: 5. The CDR3 sequence is 15 residues long. CDR1 is SGHRS and CDR2 is YFSETQ in the germline V gene. Per the study methods: For nucleated cells, counts were estimated from reference gene primer amplification. The table came from immunoSEQ multiplex PCR; TCRdb's copy has only in-frame clones and leaves some out. D and trimming were read from the DNA, whereas the V and J calls and clone size are those reported in that table. The sample has a few hundred thousand clones; roughly 85% are singletons. It was within 2 weeks before study entry that exposed participants met a COVID-19 case.

The gene calls are TRBV5-1 and TRBJ1-4; 8 bases are a match to TRBD1. This TCR was recovered from a woman aged 50 to 60 who had been exposed to COVID-19. Sequenced input: PBMCs or T cells enriched from blood (not recorded which). In nucleotides, the CDR3 is TGCGCCAGCAGCTTGGACGGACAGGGCGGTGAAAAACTGTTTTTT. Translated: CASSLDGQGGEKLFF.